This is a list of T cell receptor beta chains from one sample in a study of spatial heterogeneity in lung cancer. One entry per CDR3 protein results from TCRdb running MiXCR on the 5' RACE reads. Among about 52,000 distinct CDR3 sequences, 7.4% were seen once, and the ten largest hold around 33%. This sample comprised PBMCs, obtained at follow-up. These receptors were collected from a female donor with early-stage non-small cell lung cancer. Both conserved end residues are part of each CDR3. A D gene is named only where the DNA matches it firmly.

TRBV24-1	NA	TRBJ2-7	CATSDHGQSNSYEQYF
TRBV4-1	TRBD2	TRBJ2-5	CASSPIAGGRGQETQYF
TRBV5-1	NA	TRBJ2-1	CASSPVTSGEQFF
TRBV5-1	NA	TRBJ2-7	CASSLESALAYEQYF
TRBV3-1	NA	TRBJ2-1	CASSQELARSSYNEQFF
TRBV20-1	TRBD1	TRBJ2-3	CSARTGFTDTQYF
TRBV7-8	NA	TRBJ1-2	CASSVGGGPSYGYTF
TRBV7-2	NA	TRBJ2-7	CASSLRQGRGYEQYF
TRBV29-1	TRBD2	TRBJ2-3	CSVPPPGGGVIPGTDTQYF
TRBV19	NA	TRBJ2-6	CASSIGPLEANVLTF
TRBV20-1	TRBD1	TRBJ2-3	CSAKTGGGTDTQYF
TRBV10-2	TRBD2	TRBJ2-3	CASRRAGGADTQYF
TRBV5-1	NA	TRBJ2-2	CASSSGPGGQTGELFF
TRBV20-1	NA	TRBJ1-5	CSARDRFSNQPQHF
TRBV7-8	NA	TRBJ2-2	CASGGELFF
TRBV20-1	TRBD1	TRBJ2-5	CSATPGTGGGETQYF
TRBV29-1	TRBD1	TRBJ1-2	CSVPGQGSRGYTF
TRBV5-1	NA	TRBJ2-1	CASSLGDTSYNEQFF
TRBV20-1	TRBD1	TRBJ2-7	CSAISPGQGTDEQYF
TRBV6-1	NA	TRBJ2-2	CASSEYLGTTSTGELFF
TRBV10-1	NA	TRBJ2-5	CASSESQLARETQYF
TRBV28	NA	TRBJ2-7	CASSLGDHEQYF
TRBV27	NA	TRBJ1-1	CASSFFRGNTEAFF
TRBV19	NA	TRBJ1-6	CASSIRGSSYNSPLHF
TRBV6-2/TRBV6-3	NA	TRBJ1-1	CASRDTNTEAFF
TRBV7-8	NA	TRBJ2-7	CASSLRPAYEQYF
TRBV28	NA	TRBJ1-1	CASSLPPFVGVRVEAFF
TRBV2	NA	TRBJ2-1	CASSQLALNEQFF